The T cell receptor (beta chain) under discussion was sequenced for a study of OX40 agonist ivuxolimab in advanced cancers. For the study at large: Patients achieving partial responses numbered three: one hepatocellular carcinoma case and two cutaneous melanoma cases.

The data were produced by immunoSEQ multiplex PCR, yet TCRdb's version contains in-frame clones alone and is incomplete. The sample contains tens of thousands of clones, over 80% of which appear only once. V lost 4 bases to trimming and J lost 5 bases; unmatched junction nucleotides: 1. The CDR3 spans 13 residues. CDR1 is KGHSH, CDR2 LQKENI, per germline. The chain is built from TRBV18 and TRBJ1-2; 10 bases align to TRBD1. This sample comprised CD4+ or CD8+ T cells sorted from blood, obtained in a trial of the OX40 agonist ivuxolimab. This TCR came from an adult with an advanced solid tumor such as melanoma, head and neck, liver or kidney cancer. CDR3 protein: CASSRTGGYGYTF. CDR3 coding DNA: TGTGCCAGCTCACGGACAGGGGGTTATGGCTACACCTTC.